This TCR beta chain was profiled in a study of cytomegalovirus exposure and HLA in healthy donors. Regarding the study as a whole: TCR beta sequences reportedly predicted the HLA-A and HLA-B alleles of most subjects accurately. Rarity characterized most TCR sequences, yet some public TCRs appeared in many donors.

The CDR3 covers 16 residues. V gave up 0 bases and J gave up 0 bases; unmatched junction bases: 1. CDR1 and CDR2 (germline): MRHNA, SNTAGT. Worth noting for this clone: Its antigen is not identified.

Use of 60 Vbeta and 13 Jbeta primers characterized the PCR. This table comes from immunoSEQ multiplex PCR, and its TCRdb copy is limited to in-frame clones, with some not included. This table holds approximately 97,000 clones, roughly two thirds found once. This sequence originates from a man between 35 and 55 years old in good health and CMV-seronegative. Sequencing was carried out using PBMCs. This chain joins TRBV6-4 and TRBJ2-3; 9 bases are a match to TRBD2. The CDR3 DNA reads TGTGCCAGCAGTGACTCTGCGGGGGGGAGCACAGATACGCAGTATTTT. This codes for CASSDSAGGSTDTQYF.